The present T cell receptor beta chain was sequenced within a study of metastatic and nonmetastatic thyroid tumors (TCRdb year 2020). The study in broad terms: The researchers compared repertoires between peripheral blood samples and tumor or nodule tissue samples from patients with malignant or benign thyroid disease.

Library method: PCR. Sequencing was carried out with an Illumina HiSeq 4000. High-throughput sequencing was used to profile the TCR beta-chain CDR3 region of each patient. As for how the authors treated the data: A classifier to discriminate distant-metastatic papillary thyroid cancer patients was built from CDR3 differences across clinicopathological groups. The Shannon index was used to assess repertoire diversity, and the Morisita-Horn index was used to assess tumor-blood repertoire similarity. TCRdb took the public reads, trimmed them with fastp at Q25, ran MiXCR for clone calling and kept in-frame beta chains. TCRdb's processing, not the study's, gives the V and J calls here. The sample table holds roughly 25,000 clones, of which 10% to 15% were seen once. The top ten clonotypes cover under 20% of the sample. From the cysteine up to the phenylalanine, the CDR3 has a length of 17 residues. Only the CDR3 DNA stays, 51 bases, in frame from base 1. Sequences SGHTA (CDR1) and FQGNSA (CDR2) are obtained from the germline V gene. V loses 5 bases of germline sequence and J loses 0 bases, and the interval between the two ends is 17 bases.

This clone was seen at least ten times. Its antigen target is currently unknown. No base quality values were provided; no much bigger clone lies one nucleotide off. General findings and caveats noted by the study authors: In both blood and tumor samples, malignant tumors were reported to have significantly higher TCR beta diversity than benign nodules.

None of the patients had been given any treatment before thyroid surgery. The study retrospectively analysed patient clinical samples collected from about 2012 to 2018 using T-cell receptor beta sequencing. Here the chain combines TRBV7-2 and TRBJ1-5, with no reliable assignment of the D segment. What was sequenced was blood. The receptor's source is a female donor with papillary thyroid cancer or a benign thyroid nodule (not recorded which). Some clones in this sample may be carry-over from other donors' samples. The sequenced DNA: TGTGCCAGCAGCCTCTTCGGGAGGGAAGTTAGCAATCAGCCCCAGCATTTT. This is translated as CASSLFGREVSNQPQHF.